Below, one T cell receptor (beta chain) is given with its context. Its specificity is unknown. The donors were part of the validation cohort of roughly 130 subjects. That cohort was separate from the first cohort, which comprised several hundred subjects. The data are from a study of cytomegalovirus exposure and HLA in healthy donors. Across the whole study: It was reported in a later analysis that the 100 to 150 validation repertoires used the same platform as the roughly 640 first-cohort repertoires.

Study-wide findings and caveats: In a later analysis, first-cohort TCR clusters were found to tend to co-occur in the roughly 120 validation repertoires.

TCRdb's copy holds only in-frame clones and misses some; the assay was immunoSEQ multiplex PCR. The sample carries around 180,000 clones, 75% to 90% recorded once. V was pared by 10 bases and J by 0 bases, with 11 bases of the junction left unmatched. The CDR3 runs to 16 residues. In germline, CDR1 is ENHRY, CDR2 SYGVKD. This rearrangement joins TRBV10-3 to TRBJ1-2, with TRBD1 matching 10 bases. Sequencing was carried out using PBMCs. This TCR was recovered from a man younger than 35 in good health and CMV-seropositive. This CDR3 reads CATTESGTGANYGYTF. The CDR3 coding sequence is TGTGCCACCACGGAAAGTGGGACAGGGGCTAACTATGGCTACACCTTC.